A single sample gave rise to the 8 T cell receptor beta chains below, sequenced in a study of post-analysis software for immune sequencing data. Study-wide findings and caveats: Roughly 5 TRBV segments (TRBV5-6, TRBV5-1 and TRBV20-1 among them) occurred more frequently in patients than in controls.

Unique molecular identifiers were present in the TCR beta cDNA libraries. TCRdb used MiXCR to reprocess the PCR reads, holding one entry per CDR3 protein. The table has 350,000 to 500,000 distinct CDR3 sequences, about 40% seen once. These receptors' targets are unknown. The sample taken for sequencing was blood. The receptors here all came from a girl aged 2 to 9 with multiple sclerosis.

The CDR3 coding sequence is TGTGCCAGCAGCGTAGTCTCTGGGGACACTGAAGCTTTCTTT. Amino acids: CASSVVSGDTEAFF. The rearrangement uses TRBV9 and TRBJ1-1; D ambiguous. CDR1 is SGDLS and CDR2 is YYNGEE in the germline V gene. V was trimmed by 0 bases and J by 3 bases, leaving 9 bases between them. The CDR3 length is 14 residues.

This clonotype was seen a few times. V gene TRBV29-1 combines with J gene TRBJ2-1; D is perhaps TRBD1 or TRBD2 (5 bases each). Deletions cut 3 bases from V and 3 bases from J, with 12 bases between. In germline, CDR1 is SQVTM, CDR2 ANQGSEA. The CDR3 length is 14 residues. The chain's CDR3 is CSVDSGALYNEQFF. The CDR3 region has the DNA TGCAGCGTTGATTCCGGGGCGCTCTACAATGAGCAGTTCTTC.

The gene calls are TRBV12-3 or TRBV12-4 and TRBJ1-4, with D tentatively TRBD1 (6 bases). Trimming removed 8 bases at V and 5 bases at J, with 21 bases between. The CDR3 consists of 16 residues. CDR3 in DNA: TGTGCCAGCTCTCTCAAGGGGGACGGAAAGAATGAAAAACTGTTTTTT. Its translation is CASSLKGDGKNEKLFF.

This chain connects TRBV20-1 to TRBJ1-2, with D maybe TRBD1 (6 bases). This CDR3 region has 13 residues. The V end was cut by 5 bases, the J end by 1 base, with 11 bases between. Germline V gives CDR1 DFQATT, CDR2 SNEGSKA (reference sequence). The CDR3 protein is CSAYQGINYGYTF. CDR3 bases: TGCAGTGCTTATCAGGGGATTAACTATGGCTACACCTTC.

This clonotype was observed at least ten times. The rearrangement links TRBV20-1 to TRBJ1-6, with D uncertain. CDR1 and CDR2 from the germline V gene are DFQATT and SNEGSKA (reference sequence). The CDR3 has 12 amino acids. V was pared by 8 bases and J by 6 bases, with 11 bases between. For the CDR3, the DNA is TGCAGTCCTCAGGATACTAATTCACCCCTCCACTTT. Amino acids: CSPQDTNSPLHF.

This clonotype was found a few times. The chain combines TRBV2 with TRBJ2-7; TRBD2 might be the D (6 bases). Trimming shortened V by 6 bases and J by 12 bases, and 15 bases separated the two germline ends. The CDR3 is made up of 11 amino acids. Germline V gene data show CDR1 as SNHLY and CDR2 as FYNNEI. CDR3 in DNA: TGTGCCAGCAGGGGGGGTAGGGGATCGTACTTC. Its protein product is CASRGGRGSYF.

The V gene is TRBV10-3, the J gene TRBJ1-2, with TRBD1 identical over 8 bases. Germline V gene sequence: CDR1 ENHRY, CDR2 SYGVKD. CDR3 size: 14 residues. J was trimmed by 3 bases and V by 6 bases; bases with no gene match: 6. The CDR3 bases are TGTGCCATCAGCAGACAGGGGAAAGACTATGGCTACACCTTC. It encodes CAISRQGKDYGYTF.

The V call is TRBV7-2, the J call TRBJ2-1; D may correspond to TRBD1 or TRBD2 (5 bases each). Germline lookup yields CDR1 SGHTA and CDR2 FQGNSA. The CDR3 runs 15 residues. With 5 bases removed from V and 4 bases from J, the gap between germline ends came to 15 bases. The CDR3 is CASSRPGTAYNEQFF. DNA of the CDR3: TGTGCCAGCAGCCGCCCGGGGACCGCATACAATGAGCAGTTCTTC.